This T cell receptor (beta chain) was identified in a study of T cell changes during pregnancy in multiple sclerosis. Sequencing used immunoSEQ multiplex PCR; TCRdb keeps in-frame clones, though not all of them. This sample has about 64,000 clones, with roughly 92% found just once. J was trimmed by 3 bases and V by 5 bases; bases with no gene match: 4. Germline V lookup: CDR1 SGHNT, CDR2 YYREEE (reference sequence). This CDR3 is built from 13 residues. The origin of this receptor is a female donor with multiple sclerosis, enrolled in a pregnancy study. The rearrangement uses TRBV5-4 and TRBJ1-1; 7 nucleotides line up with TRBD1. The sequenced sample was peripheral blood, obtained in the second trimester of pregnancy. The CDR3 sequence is CASRNTGDTEAFF. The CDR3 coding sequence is TGTGCCAGCAGGAACACAGGGGACACTGAAGCTTTCTTT.